This T cell receptor (beta chain) came from a study of blood T cell repertoires in COVID-19. Study as a whole: The United States, Italy and Spain provided the acute and convalescent COVID-19 samples. T cells, B-cell-depleted T cells, or PBMCs supplied cDNA or gDNA.

The CDR3 runs 14 residues. V shed 3 bases and J 8 bases; nucleotides not matched to a gene: 8. Germline CDR1 is SGHRS and CDR2 is YFSETQ. In the original processing: Amplifying reference gene primers gave estimates of nucleated cell counts. The table came from immunoSEQ multiplex PCR; TCRdb's copy has only in-frame clones and leaves some out. The V and J calls and the clone size are those of that table, but D and trimming were determined from the DNA. This repertoire shows tens of thousands of clones, 85% found once; its top ten account for roughly 10%. The specimen was peripheral blood. V is TRBV5-1 and J is TRBJ1-2; TRBD1 matches at 9 bases. The origin of this receptor is a woman in her 70s with active or convalescent COVID-19. CDR3 nucleotides: TGCGCCAGCAGCTCGGGGGACAGGGTAGACGGCTACACCTTC. Its protein product is CASSSGDRVDGYTF.